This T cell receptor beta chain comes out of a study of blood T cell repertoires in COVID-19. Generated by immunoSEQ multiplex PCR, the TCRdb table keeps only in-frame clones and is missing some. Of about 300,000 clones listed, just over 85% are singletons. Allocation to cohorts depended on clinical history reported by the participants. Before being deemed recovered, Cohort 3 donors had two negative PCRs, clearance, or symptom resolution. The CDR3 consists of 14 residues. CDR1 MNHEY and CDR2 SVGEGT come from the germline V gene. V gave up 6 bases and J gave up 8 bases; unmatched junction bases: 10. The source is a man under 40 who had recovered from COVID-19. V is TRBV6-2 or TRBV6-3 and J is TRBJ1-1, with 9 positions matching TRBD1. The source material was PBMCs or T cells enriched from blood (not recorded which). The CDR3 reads CASSKRGTGWEAFF. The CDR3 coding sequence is TGTGCCAGCAGCAAACGTGGGACAGGGTGGGAAGCTTTCTTT.